This section outlines one T cell receptor (beta chain) sequence together with its context. Its antigen is undetermined. Sequencing relied on immunoSEQ assay v3.0, run at survey level. Samples were sequenced targeting roughly 40,000-50,000 T-cell genomes each. Some clones are missing from TCRdb's copy, which holds only in-frame ones; the method was immunoSEQ multiplex PCR. The sample consists of about 15,000 clones, around 88% of them appearing once. Germline V gene sequence: CDR1 MNHEY, CDR2 SVGAGI. Between the trimmed V and J ends, which lost 5 bases and 0 bases, there was a span of 14 bases. The CDR3 runs 15 residues. This record comes from a study of long-term antiretroviral therapy in people with HIV. Regarding the study as a whole: Following ART, diversity rose but still fell short of transplant donor controls. Against controls, HIV repertoires showed narrower ranges of CDR3 length. Clones with expansion before ART led the repertoire at all time points.

The chain links TRBV6-5 to TRBJ2-7; D call uncertain. Sample: unsorted PBMCs, taken about 2.4 years before starting antiretroviral therapy. The receptor's source is a woman aged 25 to 39 with HIV. DNA of the CDR3: TGTGCCAGCAGTGGCCAAAGGGCTAACTCCTACGAGCAGTACTTC. Amino acid sequence: CASSGQRANSYEQYF.